The clone carrying this T cell receptor beta chain was detected many times. Antigen specificity is unknown. As to time point: persistent/refractory GD, antithyroid drugs over 5 years with positive TRAb. TCR sequences were obtained from RNA taken from PBMCs. The data are from a study of regulatory T cells in long-lasting Graves disease. Study conclusions and caveats: Persistent patients shared more public clonotypes (roughly 2,800) than new patients (just under 1,000).

The TCR beta library used iRepertoire HTBI primers with Arm-PCR amplification of CDR3. TCRdb reprocessed the multiplex PCR reads via MiXCR and lists one record per CDR3 protein. The profile shows some 420,000 distinct CDR3 sequences, approximately 23% of them singletons. The sample here was peripheral blood mononuclear cells (PBMCs), taken when the disease was refractory, from a patient treated with antithyroid drugs. The TCR originated in a female donor with Graves disease.

The CDR3 DNA follows: TGTGCCAGCACTCCCGGTTACCAGCAGTACTTC. Translating it yields CASTPGYQQYF. V and J are TRBV12-3 or TRBV12-4 and TRBJ2-7, with D unresolved. The CDR3 length is 11 residues. Trimming took off 7 bases at V and 8 bases at J, with 12 bases between the two ends.